This T cell receptor (beta chain) was observed in a study of cytomegalovirus exposure and HLA in healthy donors. Looking at the study overall: Caucasian-associated ancestry cluster membership applied to about four fifths of around 400 genotyped donors. The study's findings and limits: A link between a missense DCLRE1C variant and TCR beta V- and J-gene trimming emerged from a later analysis. Across donors, most TCRs were seen rarely, yet some public ones were widespread.

This CDR3 region has 16 residues. Germline assignment: CDR1 MNHEY and CDR2 SVGAGI. Comment on this clone: Its antigen is as yet unknown.

PCR involved 60 Vbeta and 13 Jbeta primers. Per the original methods: Among the unique TCR beta chains that a later analysis counted, around 72 million in all, roughly 10 million were shared. Clones were read by immunoSEQ multiplex PCR, and TCRdb kept only the in-frame ones, dropping some. V and J calls and clone size are copied from that table; D and trimming were computed from the DNA. The data show 200,000 or so clones, with roughly 77% seen just once and approximately 0.4% held by the top ten. The clonotype was recovered from a male donor in good health and CMV-seropositive. The chain uses TRBV6-5 and TRBJ2-5, with 10 bases identical to TRBD1. The tail of the sequence fits TRBJ2-7 better, so the J call may be wrong. Sequences were obtained from PBMCs. The CDR3 nucleotides read TGTGCCAGCAGTTCCACTTCGGACAGGGGGTCGTACGAGCAGTACTTC. Its translation: CASSSTSDRGSYEQYF.